The T cell receptor (beta chain) described here comes from a study of identical twins. General study findings and limits: Where out-of-frame alpha sequences were twin-shared, they showed excess low generation probability.

This CDR3 is built from 14 residues. V shed 1 base and J shed 5 bases, with 11 bases lying between them. Germline V CDR1 and CDR2: LGHNA, YNFKEQ. In the case of this clonotype: Its target is not known.

TCRdb redid the calling of the 5' RACE reads with MiXCR, one entry per CDR3 protein. The data contain 410,000 or so distinct CDR3 sequences, approximately 17% of them singletons. The chain combines TRBV4-2 with TRBJ2-5; D may be TRBD1 (5 bases). The receptor's source is a man in his fifties or sixties in good health. Specimen: naive T cells sorted from blood. This CDR3 is CASSQGQGSETQYF. The CDR3 nucleotides are TGTGCCAGCAGCCAAGGCCAGGGAAGCGAGACCCAGTACTTC.